A few counts support the clone carrying this TCR beta chain. Its antigen is undetermined. The sample originates from a study of blood T cells in healthy people across ages. Every donor provided roughly 10 milliliters of peripheral blood. Points from the study as a whole: Unknown donor CMV status possibly confounded expanded clonotype changes.

The use of a sample-barcoded 5' primer and a J-beta primer mix characterized a second PCR of about 7 to 12 cycles. Every cDNA molecule carried a tag from a template-switch adaptor bearing 12 random nucleotides. TCRdb used MiXCR to reprocess the 5' RACE reads, holding one entry per CDR3 protein. The table shows about 1.4 million distinct CDR3 sequences, with roughly 60% occurring only once. The CDR3 has 15 amino acids. With 6 bases clipped from V and 5 bases from J, the junction kept 10 bases outside the gene matches. The chain joins TRBV12-3 or TRBV12-4 to TRBJ2-3, with 8 bases fitting TRBD2. What was sequenced was blood. The sequence derives from a man between 18 and 35 years old in good health. This CDR3 is CASSLRPGGRDTQYF. In nucleotides, the CDR3 is TGTGCCAGCAGCCTACGTCCGGGGGGGAGAGATACGCAGTATTTT.